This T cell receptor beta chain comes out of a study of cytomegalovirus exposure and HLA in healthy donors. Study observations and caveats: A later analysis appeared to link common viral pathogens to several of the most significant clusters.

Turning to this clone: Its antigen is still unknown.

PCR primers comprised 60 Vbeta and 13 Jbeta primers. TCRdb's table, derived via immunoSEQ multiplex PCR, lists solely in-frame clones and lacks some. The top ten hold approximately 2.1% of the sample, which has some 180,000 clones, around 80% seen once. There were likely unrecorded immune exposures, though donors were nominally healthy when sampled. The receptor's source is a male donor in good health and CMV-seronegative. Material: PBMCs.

The CDR3 loop reads CASSYPLGEGPGELFF. CDR3 in DNA: TGTGCCAGCAGTTACCCACTCGGGGAGGGACCCGGGGAGCTGTTTTTT. V usage is TRBV6-6 and J usage is TRBJ2-2, with 7 bases lining up with TRBD2. J gave up 6 bases and V 2 bases, and 9 bases lay outside the gene matches. Germline V lookup: CDR1 MNHNY, CDR2 SVGAGI (reference sequence). The CDR3 covers 16 residues.